This T cell receptor (beta chain) is from a study of cytomegalovirus exposure and HLA in healthy donors. The CDR3 totals 16 residues. Germline V CDR1 and CDR2: SGHTA, FQGNSA. PCR was performed using 60 Vbeta and 13 Jbeta primers. Sequencing used immunoSEQ multiplex PCR; TCRdb keeps in-frame clones, though not all of them. The sample holds about 190,000 clones; around 75% are singletons and the top ten take about 1.7%. About this clone: Its antigen is not identified.

General observations from the study: A later analysis found common viral pathogens apparently linked to several of the most significant clusters. On later analysis, the bulk of CMV-associated TCR beta chains appeared to be HLA-restricted.

Sequenced: PBMCs. The rearrangement links TRBV7-2 to TRBJ2-5; 10 nucleotides align to TRBD1. Judging by the DNA end, TRBJ2-7 fits better; the J call may be wrong. The receptor comes from a woman in her 30s in good health and CMV-seronegative. CDR3 sequence (DNA): TGTGCCAGCAGCTTAGCAGGGACAGGGGTCAACTACGAGCAGTACTTC. Translation: CASSLAGTGVNYEQYF.